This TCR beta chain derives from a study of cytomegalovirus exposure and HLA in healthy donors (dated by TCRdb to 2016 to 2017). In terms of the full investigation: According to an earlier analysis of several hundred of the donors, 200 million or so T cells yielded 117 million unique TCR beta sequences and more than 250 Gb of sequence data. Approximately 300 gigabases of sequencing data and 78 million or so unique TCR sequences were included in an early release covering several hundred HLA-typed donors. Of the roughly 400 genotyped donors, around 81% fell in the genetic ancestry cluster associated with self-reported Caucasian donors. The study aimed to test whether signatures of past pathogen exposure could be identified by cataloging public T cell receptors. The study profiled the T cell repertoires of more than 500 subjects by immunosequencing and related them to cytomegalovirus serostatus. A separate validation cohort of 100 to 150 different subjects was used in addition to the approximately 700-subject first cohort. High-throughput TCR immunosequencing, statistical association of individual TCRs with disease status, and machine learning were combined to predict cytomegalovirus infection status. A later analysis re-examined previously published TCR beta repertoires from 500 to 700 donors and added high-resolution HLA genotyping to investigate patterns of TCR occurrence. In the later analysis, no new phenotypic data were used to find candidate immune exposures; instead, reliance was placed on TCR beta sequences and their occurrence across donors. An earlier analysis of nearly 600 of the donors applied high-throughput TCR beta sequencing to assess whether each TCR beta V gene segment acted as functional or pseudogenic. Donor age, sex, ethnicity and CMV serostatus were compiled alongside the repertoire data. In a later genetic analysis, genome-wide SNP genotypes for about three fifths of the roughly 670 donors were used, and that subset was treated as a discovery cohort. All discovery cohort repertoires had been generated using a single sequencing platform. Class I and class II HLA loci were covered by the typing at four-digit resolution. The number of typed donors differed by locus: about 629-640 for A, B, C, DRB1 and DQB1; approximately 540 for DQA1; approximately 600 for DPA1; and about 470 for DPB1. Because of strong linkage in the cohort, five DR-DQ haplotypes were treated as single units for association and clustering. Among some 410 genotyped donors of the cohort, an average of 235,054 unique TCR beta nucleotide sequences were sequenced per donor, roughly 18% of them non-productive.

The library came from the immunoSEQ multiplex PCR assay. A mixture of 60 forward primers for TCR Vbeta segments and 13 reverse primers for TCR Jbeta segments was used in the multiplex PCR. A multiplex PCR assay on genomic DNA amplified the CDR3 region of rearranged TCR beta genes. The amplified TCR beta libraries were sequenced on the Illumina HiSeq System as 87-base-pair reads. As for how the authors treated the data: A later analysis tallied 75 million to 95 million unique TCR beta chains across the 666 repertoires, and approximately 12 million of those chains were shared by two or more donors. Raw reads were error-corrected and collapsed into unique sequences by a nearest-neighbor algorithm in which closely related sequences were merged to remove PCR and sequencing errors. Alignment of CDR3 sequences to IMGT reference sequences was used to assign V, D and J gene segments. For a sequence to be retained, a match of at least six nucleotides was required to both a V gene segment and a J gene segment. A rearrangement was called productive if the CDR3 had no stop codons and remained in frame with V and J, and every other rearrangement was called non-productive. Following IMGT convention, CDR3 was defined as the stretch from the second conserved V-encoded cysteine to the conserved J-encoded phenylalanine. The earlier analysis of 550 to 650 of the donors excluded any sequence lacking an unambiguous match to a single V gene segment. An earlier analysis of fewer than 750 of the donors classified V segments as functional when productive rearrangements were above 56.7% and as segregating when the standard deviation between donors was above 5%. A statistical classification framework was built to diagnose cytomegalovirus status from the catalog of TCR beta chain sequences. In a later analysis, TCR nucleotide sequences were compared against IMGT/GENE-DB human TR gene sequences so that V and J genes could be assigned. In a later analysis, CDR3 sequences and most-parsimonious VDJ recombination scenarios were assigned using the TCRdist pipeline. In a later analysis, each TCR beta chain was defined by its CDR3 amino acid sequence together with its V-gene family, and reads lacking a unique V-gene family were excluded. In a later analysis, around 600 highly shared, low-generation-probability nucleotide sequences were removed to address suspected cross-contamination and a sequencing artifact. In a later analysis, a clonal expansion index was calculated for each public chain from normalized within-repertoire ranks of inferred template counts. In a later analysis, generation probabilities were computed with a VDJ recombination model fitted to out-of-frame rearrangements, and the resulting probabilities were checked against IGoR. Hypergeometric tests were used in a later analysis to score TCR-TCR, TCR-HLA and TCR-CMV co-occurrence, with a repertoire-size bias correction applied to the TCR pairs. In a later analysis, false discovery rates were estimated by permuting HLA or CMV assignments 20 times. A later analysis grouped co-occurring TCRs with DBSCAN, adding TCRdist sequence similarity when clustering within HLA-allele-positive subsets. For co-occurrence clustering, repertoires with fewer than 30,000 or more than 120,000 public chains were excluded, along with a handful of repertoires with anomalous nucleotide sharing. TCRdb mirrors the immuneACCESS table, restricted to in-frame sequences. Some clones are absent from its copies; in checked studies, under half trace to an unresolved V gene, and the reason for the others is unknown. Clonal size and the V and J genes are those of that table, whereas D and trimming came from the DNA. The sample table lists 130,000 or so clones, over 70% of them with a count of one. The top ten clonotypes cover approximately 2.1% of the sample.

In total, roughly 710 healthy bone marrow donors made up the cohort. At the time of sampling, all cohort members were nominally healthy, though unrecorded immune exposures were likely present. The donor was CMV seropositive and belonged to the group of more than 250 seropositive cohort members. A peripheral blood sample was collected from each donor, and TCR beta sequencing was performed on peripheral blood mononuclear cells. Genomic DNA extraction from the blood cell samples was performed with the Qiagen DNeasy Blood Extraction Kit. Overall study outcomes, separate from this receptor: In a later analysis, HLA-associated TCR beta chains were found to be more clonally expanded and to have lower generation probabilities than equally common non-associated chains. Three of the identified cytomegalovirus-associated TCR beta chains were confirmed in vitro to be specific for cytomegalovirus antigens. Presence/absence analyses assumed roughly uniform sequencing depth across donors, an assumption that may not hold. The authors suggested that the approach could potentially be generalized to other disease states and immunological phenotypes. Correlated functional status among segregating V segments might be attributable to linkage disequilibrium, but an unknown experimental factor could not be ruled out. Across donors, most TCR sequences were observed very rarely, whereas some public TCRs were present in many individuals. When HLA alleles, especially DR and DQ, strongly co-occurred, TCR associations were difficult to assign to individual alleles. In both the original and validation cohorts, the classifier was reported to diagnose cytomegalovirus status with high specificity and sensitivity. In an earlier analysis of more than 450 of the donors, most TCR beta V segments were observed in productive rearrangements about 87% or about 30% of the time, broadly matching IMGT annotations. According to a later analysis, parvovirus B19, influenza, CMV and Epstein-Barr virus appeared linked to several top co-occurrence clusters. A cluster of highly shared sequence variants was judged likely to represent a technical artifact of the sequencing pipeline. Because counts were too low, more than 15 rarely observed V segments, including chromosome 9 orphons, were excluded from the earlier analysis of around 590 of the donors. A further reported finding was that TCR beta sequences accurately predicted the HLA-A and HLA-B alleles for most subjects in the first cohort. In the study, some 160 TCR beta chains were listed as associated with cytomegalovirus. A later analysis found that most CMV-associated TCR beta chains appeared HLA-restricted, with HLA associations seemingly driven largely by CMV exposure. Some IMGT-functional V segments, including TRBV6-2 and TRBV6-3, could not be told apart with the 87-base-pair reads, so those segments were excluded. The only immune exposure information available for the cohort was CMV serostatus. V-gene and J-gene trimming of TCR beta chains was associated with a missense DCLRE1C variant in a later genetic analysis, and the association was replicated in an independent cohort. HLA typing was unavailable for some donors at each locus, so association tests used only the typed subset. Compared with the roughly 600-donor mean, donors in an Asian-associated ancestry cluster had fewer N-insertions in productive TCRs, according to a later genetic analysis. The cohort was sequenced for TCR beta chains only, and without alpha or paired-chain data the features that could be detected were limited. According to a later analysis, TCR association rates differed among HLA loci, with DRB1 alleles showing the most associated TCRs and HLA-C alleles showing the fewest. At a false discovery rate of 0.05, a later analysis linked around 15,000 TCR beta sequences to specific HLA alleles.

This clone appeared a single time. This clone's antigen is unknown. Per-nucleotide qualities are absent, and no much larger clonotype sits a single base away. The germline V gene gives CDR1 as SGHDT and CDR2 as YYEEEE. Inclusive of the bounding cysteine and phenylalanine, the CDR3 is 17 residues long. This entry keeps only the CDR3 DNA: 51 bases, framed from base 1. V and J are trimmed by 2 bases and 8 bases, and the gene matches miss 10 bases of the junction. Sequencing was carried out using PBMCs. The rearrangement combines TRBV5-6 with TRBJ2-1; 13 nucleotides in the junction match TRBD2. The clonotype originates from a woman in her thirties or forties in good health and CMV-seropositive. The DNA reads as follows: TGTGCCAGCAGCTTCGGACTAGCGGGAGTATTCCTCGATGAGCAGTTCTTC. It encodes CASSFGLAGVFLDEQFF.